What follows is one T cell receptor (beta chain) and its context. This clone's antigen is unknown. No much larger clone exists at a distance of one base, and base qualities are not known. In Seattle, one collaborating source enrolled patients while the infection was active and tracked those patients longitudinally over the course of disease. Each collaborating institution followed its own protocols to collect whole blood in K2EDTA tubes. For TCRbeta analysis, collaborators shipped samples as frozen whole blood, isolated PBMCs, or DNA extracted from either of those sample types. TCRbeta CDR3 regions were amplified from genomic DNA by means of the immunoSEQ Assay, a bias-controlled multiplex PCR. In the original analysis: Nucleated cell counts per sample were estimated from amplification of reference gene primers within the assay. To quantify the absolute abundance of each unique TCRbeta CDR3 rearrangement, sequence reads were collapsed and filtered. For each sample, productive Simpson clonality was calculated as the square root of Simpson's diversity index over productive rearrangements. TCRdb took over this immuneACCESS table, retaining in-frame rearrangements with V and J assigned. Such tables are incomplete; in checked studies, under half of the missing clones stem from an unresolved V gene, and the remainder is unexplained. Clone size and the V and J calls come from that table; the DNA yielded D and trimming. The sample data list 200,000 to 300,000 clones, and more than 85% of these were observed just once. The ten biggest clones cover around 2.6% of the sample.

This specimen belongs to a study of blood T cell repertoires in COVID-19 (dated by TCRdb to about 2020). A note on the overall study: Collaborator samples came from the United States, Italy and Spain and covered acute and convalescent phases of COVID-19. Where available, HLA class I and class II types were taken from metadata supplied by the sample provider and were not determined by assay-based typing. The prospective study material was composed of cDNA or gDNA derived from T cells, B-cell-depleted T cells, or PBMCs. The dataset comprised deeply sampled blood TCRbeta repertoires from subjects exposed to, actively infected with, or recovered from COVID-19. The repertoires were released in a freely available public database intended as a resource for research on the immune response to SARS-CoV-2. The samples were drawn from two sources: the first 160 participants of the ongoing ImmuneRACE study, and approximately 1,300 subjects contributed by 6 global collaborators. The sample metadata nearly always contained a de-identified subject ID, COVID-19 status, age in years and sex.

Relative to germline, V is missing 2 bases and J is missing 7 bases, with 13 bases of the junction outside any gene match. CDR1 is given as LNHNV and CDR2 as YYDKDF, both from the germline V gene (reference sequence). The CDR3 numbers 18 residues from cysteine through phenylalanine. Of the read, only the CDR3 DNA is kept; its 54 bases are in frame from base 1. Overall study outcomes, separate from this receptor: The quantity of clinical and demographic metadata differed by source and by participant and was supplied without curation.

Sequencing was carried out using peripheral blood. The sequence came from a person in their late teens or twenties with COVID-19, enrolled during active disease. The rearranged segments are TRBV15 and TRBJ2-1, and 11 junctional nucleotides match TRBD2. The CDR3 sequence is CATSRSPPTSGRRNEQFF. The nucleotide sequence reads TGTGCCACCAGCAGAAGTCCTCCAACTAGCGGGAGAAGGAATGAGCAGTTCTTC.